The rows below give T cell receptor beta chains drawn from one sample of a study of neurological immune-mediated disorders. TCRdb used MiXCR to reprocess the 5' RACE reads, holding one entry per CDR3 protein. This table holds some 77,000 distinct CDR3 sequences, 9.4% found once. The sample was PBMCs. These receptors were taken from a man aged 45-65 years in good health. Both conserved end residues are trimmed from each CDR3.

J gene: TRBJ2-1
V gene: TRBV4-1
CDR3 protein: ASSSGQGPFNEQF

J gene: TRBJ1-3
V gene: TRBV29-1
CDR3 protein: SVEPALSGNTIY

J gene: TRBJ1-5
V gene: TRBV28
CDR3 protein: ASSLYGGGQPQH

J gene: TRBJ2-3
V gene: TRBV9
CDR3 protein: ASSVAGAPADTQY

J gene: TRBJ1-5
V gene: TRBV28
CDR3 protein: ASSLDRGQDQPQH

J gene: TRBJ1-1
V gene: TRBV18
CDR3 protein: ASSPSRDTEAF

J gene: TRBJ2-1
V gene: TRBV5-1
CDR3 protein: ASSGSSGGTNEQF

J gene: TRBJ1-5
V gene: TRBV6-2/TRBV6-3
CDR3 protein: ASSYSKGTFSNQPQH

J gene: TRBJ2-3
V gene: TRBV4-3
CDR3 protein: ASSQASVDTQY

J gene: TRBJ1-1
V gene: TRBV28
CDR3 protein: ASRDHKLNTEAF

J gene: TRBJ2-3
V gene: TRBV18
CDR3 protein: ASSPRDTQY

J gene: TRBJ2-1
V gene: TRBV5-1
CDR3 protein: ASSLELSSYNEQF

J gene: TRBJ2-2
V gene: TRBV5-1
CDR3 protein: ASSRTRDRTTGELF

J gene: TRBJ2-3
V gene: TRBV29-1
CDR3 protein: SVEDLVGLLSTDTQY

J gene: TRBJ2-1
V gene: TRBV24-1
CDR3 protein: ATSERLDEQF

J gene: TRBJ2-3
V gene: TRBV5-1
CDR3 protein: ASSSGYNRGDTQY

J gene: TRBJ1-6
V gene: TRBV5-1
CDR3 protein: ASSLRQAENSPLH

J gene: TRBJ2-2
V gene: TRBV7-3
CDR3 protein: ASSQTGSLGPGELF

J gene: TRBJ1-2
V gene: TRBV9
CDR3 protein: ASSVGRGTTDYGYT

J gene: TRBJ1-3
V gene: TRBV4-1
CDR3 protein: ASSQDPGSGNTIY

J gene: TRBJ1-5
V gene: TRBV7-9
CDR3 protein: ASSLGFNQPQH

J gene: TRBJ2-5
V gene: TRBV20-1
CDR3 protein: SASKGTQY

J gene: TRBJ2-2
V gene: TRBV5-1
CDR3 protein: ASSQGGTGELF

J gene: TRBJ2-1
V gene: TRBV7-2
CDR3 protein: ASSSRTGTTYNEQF

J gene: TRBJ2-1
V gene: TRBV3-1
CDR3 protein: ASSVNNEQF

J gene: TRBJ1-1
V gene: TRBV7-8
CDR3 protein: ASSPKQGANTEAF

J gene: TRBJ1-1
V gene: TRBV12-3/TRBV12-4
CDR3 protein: ASSRQAMNTEAF

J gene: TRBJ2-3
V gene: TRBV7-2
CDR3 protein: ASSLDWGEGTQY